This T cell receptor beta chain stems from a study of Graves' ophthalmopathy and Graves' hyperthyroidism. Researchers took RNA transcripts and amplified TCR beta CDR3 regions from them. In the first round, RT-PCR was carried out with HTBI primers, and a multiplex PCR formed the second round. Each CDR3 protein is one row after TCRdb ran MiXCR on the multiplex PCR reads. The table lists 260,000 or so distinct CDR3 sequences, 45% to 55% of them singletons. Overall study findings and caveats: Most thyroid-expanded clonotypes exceeding 0.001 frequency were also found in blood. Using a 13-signature model, the authors split ophthalmopathy from stable hyperthyroidism, with 85% to 90% sensitivity and approximately 78% specificity. With around 65% sensitivity and more than 72% specificity, the model predicted ophthalmopathy progression.

Only a few counts were recorded for this clonotype. Its specificity is unknown. CDR1 and CDR2 from the germline V gene are LNHNV and YYDKDF (reference sequence). The CDR3 extends over 17 amino acids. Trimming cost V 0 bases and J 7 bases; bases outside gene matches: 12. The J gene is TRBJ1-5, the V gene TRBV15; 7 nucleotides agree with TRBD1. The sequencing sample was made of peripheral blood. The receptor was derived from an adult man with Graves' ophthalmopathy. Here the CDR3 reads CATSRDWVRQGVQPQHF. CDR3 nucleotides: TGTGCCACCAGCAGAGATTGGGTTCGGCAGGGGGTCCAGCCCCAGCATTTT.